Below are 21 T cell receptor beta chains sequenced from a single sample in a study of blood T cell repertoires in COVID-19. Assay used: immunoSEQ multiplex PCR; TCRdb lists only in-frame clones, some missing. The sample comprises 100,000 to 150,000 clones, roughly 80% of which are singletons, and 7.9% rests with the top ten. The sequencing input was peripheral blood. The receptors were gathered from a human donor in a cohort sampled during active COVID-19.

V is TRBV10-3 and J is TRBJ1-4; D gene unclear. Germline V gene lookup returns CDR1 ENHRY and CDR2 SYGVKD. Trimming removed 0 bases at V and 6 bases at J, with 5 bases between. CDR3 length: 13 amino acids. The CDR3 DNA reads TGTGCCATCAGTGAGTCTGCGGATGAAAAACTGTTTTTT. Protein product: CAISESADEKLFF.

J is TRBJ2-7 and V is TRBV19; 13 nucleotides match TRBD2. The CDR3 length is 15 residues. V was clipped by 4 bases and J by 2 bases; unmatched bases: 2. Germline-derived CDR1 and CDR2 are LNHDA and SQIVND (reference sequence). CDR3 DNA sequence: TGTGCCAGTAGTACCGGACTAGCGGGAGCCTACGAGCAGTACTTC. Translated: CASSTGLAGAYEQYF.

This sequence joins TRBV9 and TRBJ1-3, with a possible D match to TRBD1 (5 bases). V lost 3 bases to trimming and J lost 0 bases, with 10 bases between them. CDR1 and CDR2 (germline): SGDLS, YYNGEE. This CDR3 is built from 15 residues. CDR3 DNA: TGTGCCAGCAGCGCCCAAAGGGGCTCTGGAAACACCATATATTTT. Its translation is CASSAQRGSGNTIYF.

The rearrangement joins TRBV9 to TRBJ2-5, with D possibly being TRBD2 (7 bases). Between the trimmed V and J ends, which lost 4 bases and 1 base, there was a span of 14 bases. CDR1 is SGDLS, CDR2 YYNGEE, per germline. The CDR3 spans 15 residues. The CDR3 is CASSRGGGAQETQYF. DNA for the CDR3: TGTGCCAGCAGCCGAGGTGGGGGGGCCCAAGAGACCCAGTACTTC.

The chain combines TRBV28 with TRBJ2-5; TRBD1 matches 8 bases. There are 14 residues in the CDR3. The germline CDR1 and CDR2 sequences are MDHEN and SYDVKM. V gave up 3 bases and J gave up 5 bases; unmatched junction bases: 5. The chain's CDR3 is CASSLTGVRETQYF. The CDR3 DNA is TGTGCCAGCAGTTTGACAGGGGTGAGGGAGACCCAGTACTTC.

The J gene is TRBJ1-1, the V gene TRBV4-2; 8 bases fit TRBD1. There are 15 residues in the CDR3. The germline V gene has CDR1 LGHNA and CDR2 YNFKEQ. Unmatched junction bases numbered 5, after V lost 0 bases and J lost 5 bases. The DNA of the CDR3 is TGTGCCAGCAGCCAAGACCCAGGGGGCAGTACTGAAGCTTTCTTT. This encodes CASSQDPGGSTEAFF.

The rearrangement joins TRBV7-9 to TRBJ1-1; D is unresolved. With 5 bases removed from V and 1 base from J, the gap between germline ends came to 8 bases. The germline V gene has CDR1 SEHNR and CDR2 FQNEAQ (reference sequence). This CDR3 is built from 13 residues. The CDR3 loop reads CASSPTGNTEAFF. In DNA, the CDR3 is TGTGCCAGCAGCCCCACGGGGAACACTGAAGCTTTCTTT.

The chain recombines TRBV21-1 with TRBJ2-7; the table's D call of TRBD2 was not tested on the DNA. TRBV21-1 is designated a pseudogene. This CDR3 is built from 15 residues. Here the CDR3 DNA reads TGTGCCAGCAGCCCCCGGCGCGCGGGTCGCTACGAGCAGTACTTC. Translating gives CASSPRRAGRYEQYF.

The chain couples TRBV10-3 to TRBJ1-5; D perhaps matches TRBD1 (5 bases). Germline loops: CDR1 ENHRY, CDR2 SYGVKD. The V gene lost 3 bases and the J gene lost 6 bases, with 15 bases spanning the gap. The CDR3 has 15 amino acids. CDR3 region: CAISDGTPEGQPQHF. The CDR3 nucleotides read TGTGCCATCAGTGACGGGACCCCGGAGGGTCAGCCCCAGCATTTT.

The rearrangement joins TRBV7-9 to TRBJ2-1; 11 positions agree with TRBD2. The V gene's germline CDR1 is SEHNR and CDR2 FQNEAQ (reference sequence). V gave up 5 bases and J gave up 2 bases; unmatched junction bases: 2. The CDR3 contains 15 residues. The CDR3 loop reads CASSRLAGPYNEQFF. Here the CDR3 DNA reads TGTGCCAGCAGCAGACTAGCGGGGCCCTACAATGAGCAGTTCTTC.

V and J are TRBV10-2 and TRBJ2-7, with a possible D match to TRBD2 (6 bases). V was clipped by 5 bases and J by 6 bases, with 14 bases between them. The CDR3 is 13 residues long. Germline V gene data show CDR1 as WSHSY and CDR2 as SAAADI. DNA for the CDR3: TGCGCCAGCAGTTTTGGGACTGGGGGCGAGCAGTACTTC. Protein sequence: CASSFGTGGEQYF.

This clone was recorded once. The gene calls are TRBV5-1 and TRBJ1-3; D is perhaps TRBD1 (5 bases). This CDR3 is 14 amino acids long. Germline V gene data show CDR1 as SGHRS and CDR2 as YFSETQ. V lost 7 bases and J 0 bases, leaving 11 bases between the germline ends. Here the CDR3 DNA reads TGCGCCAGCCGGGACTCCTACTCTGGAAACACCATATATTTT. Its protein is CASRDSYSGNTIYF.

This clone was detected ten times or more. CDR3 sequence reads: CASSLDPGNTEAFF. CDR3 DNA: TGTGCCAGCAGCTTGGATCCAGGGAACACTGAAGCTTTCTTT. V and J are TRBV5-4 and TRBJ1-1; D uncertain. V was pared by 0 bases and J by 1 base, with 7 bases between. The CDR3 covers 14 residues. The germline V gene has CDR1 SGHNT and CDR2 YYREEE (reference sequence).

The genes are TRBV19 and TRBJ2-1, with 7 bases that match TRBD2. Germline V lookup: CDR1 LNHDA, CDR2 SQIVND (reference sequence). CDR3 length: 16 residues. The V gene end was trimmed by 5 bases and the J gene end by 0 bases; junction bases not matched to a gene: 7. CDR3 amino acids: CASSPRGGSSYNEQFF. CDR3 DNA: TGTGCCAGTAGTCCTCGCGGCGGGAGCTCCTACAATGAGCAGTTCTTC.

This sequence joins TRBV7-8 and TRBJ1-6; D is unclear. Trimming cost V 4 bases and J 9 bases, with 16 bases left between them. The length of the CDR3 is 15 residues. Germline values: CDR1 SGHVS, CDR2 FQNEAQ. The CDR3 DNA sequence: TGTGCCAGCAGCTCTCGCGGGCCGAGAGGTTCACCCCTCCACTTT. Its protein product is CASSSRGPRGSPLHF.

The chain couples TRBV11-2 to TRBJ2-7; D not resolved. The V and J ends lost 1 base and 3 bases respectively, with 7 bases between them. Germline assignment: CDR1 SGHAT and CDR2 FQNNGV. The CDR3 contains 13 residues. The DNA for the CDR3 is TGTGCCAGCAGCTTAGCAGCTAGCTACGAGCAGTACTTC. It yields the protein CASSLAASYEQYF.

This clone has more than one count but fewer than ten. One end of the junction does not line up with germline, which may come from a read error. The V call is TRBV7-7, the J call TRBJ2-7; 7 nucleotides agree with TRBD2. Germline assignment: CDR1 SSHAT and CDR2 FNYEAQ (reference sequence). The CDR3 is made up of 15 amino acids. The CDR3 nucleotides are TGTGCTAGCAGCTTAGGGGCGGGAGTGTCCTACGAGCAGTACTTC. Amino acids: CASSLGAGVSYEQYF.

The chain links TRBV11-2 to TRBJ1-1; 9 bases are shared with TRBD1. V shed 3 bases and J 4 bases; nucleotides not matched to a gene: 3. CDR1 SGHAT and CDR2 FQNNGV come from the germline V gene. The CDR3 has 14 amino acids. CDR3 protein: CASSFLTGGTEAFF. The DNA for the CDR3 is TGTGCCAGCAGCTTTTTGACAGGGGGCACTGAAGCTTTCTTT.

The chain combines TRBV24-1 with TRBJ1-2; the match to TRBD1 covers 8 bases. V shed 3 bases and J 1 base; nucleotides not matched to a gene: 3. This CDR3 comprises 15 residues. Looked up from germline, CDR1 is KGHDR and CDR2 is SFDVKD. The CDR3 spells CATSDPGQGNYGYTF. In DNA, the CDR3 is TGTGCCACCAGTGATCCTGGACAGGGTAACTATGGCTACACCTTC.

CDR3 loop: CASKITGGHGYTF. DNA for the CDR3: TGTGCCAGCAAGATCACAGGGGGCCATGGCTACACCTTC. The gene calls are TRBV6-4 and TRBJ1-2, with 9 bases that match TRBD1. Germline V gene lookup returns CDR1 MRHNA and CDR2 SNTAGT. This CDR3 spans 13 amino acids. The V and J ends lost 7 bases and 6 bases, in that order; junction bases with no gene match: 6.

This clone was detected only once. The CDR3 is CASSLGQTIGYTF. The CDR3 DNA is TGTGCCAGTAGTCTGGGCCAGACTATTGGCTACACCTTC. The rearrangement links TRBV19 to TRBJ1-2; D not resolved. CDR3 length: 13 amino acids. Looked up from germline, CDR1 is LNHDA and CDR2 is SQIVND (reference sequence). V lost 5 bases, J lost 7 bases, and 14 bases lay in between.